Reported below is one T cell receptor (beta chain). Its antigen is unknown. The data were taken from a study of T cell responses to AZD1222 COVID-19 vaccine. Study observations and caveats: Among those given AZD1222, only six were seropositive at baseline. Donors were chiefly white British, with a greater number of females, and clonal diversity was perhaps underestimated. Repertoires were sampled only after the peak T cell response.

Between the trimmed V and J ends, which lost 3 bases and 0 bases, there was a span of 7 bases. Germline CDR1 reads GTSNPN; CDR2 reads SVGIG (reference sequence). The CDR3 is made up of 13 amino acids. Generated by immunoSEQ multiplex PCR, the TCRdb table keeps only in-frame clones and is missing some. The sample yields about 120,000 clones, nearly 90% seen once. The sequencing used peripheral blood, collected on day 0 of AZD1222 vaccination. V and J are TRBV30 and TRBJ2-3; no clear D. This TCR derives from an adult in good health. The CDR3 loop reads CAWSGTSTDTQYF. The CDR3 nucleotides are TGTGCCTGGAGCGGAACTAGCACAGATACGCAGTATTTT.